Below, 8 T cell receptor beta chains from the same sample are listed, as sequenced in a study of CD8+ T cells in alopecia areata. In each case, RNA was isolated and then reverse transcribed into cDNA as the sequencing template. This table comes from immunoSEQ multiplex PCR, and its TCRdb copy is limited to in-frame clones, with some not included. The profile covers about 200,000 clones, with 58% appearing a single time and about 5% taken by the ten largest. Treatment reported: oral pan-JAK inhibitor, 5-10 mg twice daily. Specimen: CD4+ T cells sorted from blood, collected at week 24, from a patient treated with tofacitinib. The receptors come from a human donor with alopecia areata.

The CDR3, as DNA: TGTGCCAGCAGCTTGGTTGGAGGTAACTATGGCTACACCTTC. Encoded protein: CASSLVGGNYGYTF. V gene TRBV5-6 combines with J gene TRBJ1-2; unclear D gene. With 0 bases removed from V and 1 base from J, the gap between germline ends came to 7 bases. Germline loops: CDR1 SGHDT, CDR2 YYEEEE. CDR3 length: 14 residues. Looking up the rest from reference TRBV5-6 and TRBJ1-2 gives the full variable domain: DAGVTQSPTHLIKTRGQQVTLRCSPKSGHDTVSWYQQALGQGPQFIFQYYEEEERQRGNFPDRFSGHQFPNYSSELNVNALLLGDSALYLCASSLVGGNYGYTFGSGTRLTVV.

This clone was picked up a small number of times. The rearrangement joins TRBV6-5 to TRBJ1-1; the D gene is possibly TRBD1 (5 bases). From germline, CDR1 is MNHEY and CDR2 SVGAGI. Trimming removed 2 bases at V and 5 bases at J, with 9 bases between. The CDR3 has 13 residues. The CDR3 DNA reads as TGTGCCAGCAGTTACCAGGGATGGACTGAAGCTTTCTTT. It is translated as CASSYQGWTEAFF.

The chain recombines TRBV5-1 with TRBJ2-3; TRBD1 matches 11 bases. V shed 4 bases and J 2 bases; nucleotides not matched to a gene: 12. The germline gives CDR1 SGHRS, CDR2 YFSETQ. The CDR3 is 18 residues long. The CDR3 reads CASSQRGGTGGYTDTQYF. The CDR3 DNA reads as TGCGCCAGCAGCCAAAGAGGCGGGACAGGGGGTTACACAGATACGCAGTATTTT.

V usage is TRBV14 and J usage is TRBJ2-5; TRBD2 aligns across 12 bases. The CDR3 extends over 15 amino acids. V was clipped by 1 base and J by 6 bases; unmatched bases: 3. The germline CDR1 and CDR2 sequences are SGHDN and FVKESK. The CDR3 bases are TGTGCCAGCAGCCAAGGACTAGCGGGGGCACAGACCCAGTACTTC. This sequence encodes CASSQGLAGAQTQYF.

This chain uses TRBV5-1 with TRBJ2-5; no clear D gene. Trimming took off 2 bases at V and 0 bases at J, with 5 bases between the two ends. The CDR3 covers 13 residues. Germline V CDR1 and CDR2: SGHRS, YFSETQ. The CDR3 here is CASSFQNQETQYF. The CDR3 nucleotides are TGCGCCAGCAGCTTCCAGAACCAAGAGACCCAGTACTTC.

The genes are TRBV2 and TRBJ1-5; 11 positions match TRBD1. Germline lookup yields CDR1 SNHLY and CDR2 FYNNEI. This CDR3 is 16 amino acids long. J was trimmed by 1 base and V by 7 bases; bases with no gene match: 6. The CDR3 DNA reads TGTGCCAGCACGCTCGGACAGGGGGCGAGCAATCAGCCCCAGCATTTT. This encodes CASTLGQGASNQPQHF.

With respect to this clone: Other DNA variants within this sample encode the same CDR3. J is TRBJ2-7 and V is TRBV7-9; D remains unclear. Looked up from germline, CDR1 is SEHNR and CDR2 is FQNEAQ (reference sequence). This CDR3 has 12 residues. V was pared by 2 bases and J by 4 bases, with 6 bases between. The CDR3, as DNA: TGTGCCAGCAGCTTAACTGGTTACGAGCAGTACTTC. Encoded protein: CASSLTGYEQYF.

A few counts support this clone. The V gene is TRBV10-3, the J gene TRBJ2-5; TRBD2 matches 11 bases. This CDR3 has 20 residues. Unmatched junction bases numbered 22, after V lost 5 bases and J lost 5 bases. CDR1 is ENHRY, CDR2 SYGVKD, per germline. CDR3 sequence (DNA): TGTGCCATCAGTCGGACACCCGGAGAGACTAGCGGGACCGGGGGGGAGACCCAGTACTTC. Encoded protein: CAISRTPGETSGTGGETQYF.